Presented here are 29 T cell receptor beta chains from one specimen sequenced in a study of CD8 T cells in Susac syndrome. The authors reverse transcribed roughly 0.5 to 1 ug RNA with random hexamers. TCRdb ran MiXCR on the immunoSEQ multiplex PCR reads and lists one entry per CDR3 protein. Among around 230,000 distinct CDR3 sequences listed, about 96% were seen once. The source material was CD4+ T cells from PBMCs. All receptors come from a human donor with multiple sclerosis.

This clonotype was recorded once. The CDR3: CASSEGALYNEQFF. The CDR3 DNA is TGTGCCAGCTCGGAGGGAGCTCTTTACAATGAGCAGTTCTTC. V gene TRBV9 combines with J gene TRBJ2-1; tentatively, D is TRBD2 (6 bases). The CDR3 is 14 amino acids. Trimming left V 7 bases short and J 4 bases short, with 15 bases between. CDR1 is SGDLS, CDR2 YYNGEE, per germline.

The chain joins TRBV20-1 to TRBJ1-1; D not certain. Per the germline V gene, CDR1 is DFQATT and CDR2 is SNEGSKA (reference sequence). Trimming stripped 4 bases from V and 4 bases from J, with 10 bases between. There are 12 residues in the CDR3. CDR3 in amino acids: CSANGVGTEAFF. The CDR3 DNA is TGCAGTGCTAACGGGGTGGGCACTGAAGCTTTCTTT.

The chain joins TRBV20-1 to TRBJ2-4; 8 bases agree with TRBD1. The V gene end was trimmed by 4 bases and the J gene end by 1 base; junction bases not matched to a gene: 9. Germline V gene sequence: CDR1 DFQATT, CDR2 SNEGSKA (reference sequence). The CDR3 consists of 16 residues. CDR3 bases: TGCAGTGCTATCCGGACAGGGCAGGCGGCCAAAAACATTCAGTACTTC. Translated: CSAIRTGQAAKNIQYF.

The table lists this clonotype with a count of one. V gene TRBV2 combines with J gene TRBJ2-5, with 9 bases matching TRBD1. The length of the CDR3 is 15 residues. The germline V gene encodes CDR1 SNHLY and CDR2 FYNNEI. After removal of 7 bases from V and 2 bases from J, the junction contained 8 bases not matched to a gene. In nucleotides, the CDR3 is TGTGCCAGCACGGACCGGGGGACAGGGCAAGAGACCCAGTACTTC. Protein product: CASTDRGTGQETQYF.

This chain joins TRBV3-1 and TRBJ2-1; D is possibly TRBD1 (6 bases). In germline, CDR1 is LGHDT, CDR2 YNNKEL (reference sequence). Between the trimmed V and J ends, which lost 7 bases and 5 bases, there was a span of 18 bases. This CDR3 has 15 amino acids. CDR3 loop: CASTRTTGLNNEQFF. The CDR3 region has the DNA TGTGCCAGCACCAGGACGACAGGCCTTAACAATGAGCAGTTCTTC.

CDR3 in DNA: TGCAGTGCTAGGTTCGGGCAGGGCCCTTTCACTGAAGCTTTCTTT. Translating it yields CSARFGQGPFTEAFF. This chain connects TRBV20-1 to TRBJ1-1; possible D gene TRBD1, 5 bases. This CDR3 is built from 15 residues. CDR1 and CDR2 (germline): DFQATT, SNEGSKA (reference sequence). V shed 3 bases and J shed 4 bases, with 18 bases lying between them.

This clonotype has a single count. The chain is built from TRBV7-8 and TRBJ2-7, with no clear D. The V end was cut by 5 bases, the J end by 6 bases, with 20 bases between. CDR3 length: 15 amino acids. Germline CDR1 and CDR2: SGHVS and FQNEAQ. CDR3 protein: CASSMTGLESAEQYF. In DNA form, the CDR3 reads TGTGCCAGCAGCATGACCGGGCTTGAGTCGGCCGAGCAGTACTTC. The full variable domain, rest sourced from reference TRBV7-8 and TRBJ2-7, is GAGVSQSPRYKVAKRGQDVALRCDPISGHVSLFWYQQALGQGPEFLTYFQNEAQLDKSGLPSDRFFAERPEGSVSTLKIQRTQQEDSAVYLCASSMTGLESAEQYFGPGTRLTVT.

This rearrangement joins TRBV3-1 to TRBJ2-7, with D hard to call. The V gene lost 0 bases and the J gene lost 6 bases, with 6 bases spanning the gap. Germline assignment: CDR1 LGHDT and CDR2 YNNKEL (reference sequence). The CDR3 is made up of 12 amino acids. CDR3 protein: CASSQDLAEQYF. In DNA form, the CDR3 reads TGTGCCAGCAGCCAAGATTTGGCCGAGCAGTACTTC.

The gene calls are TRBV7-9 and TRBJ1-4, with D maybe TRBD1 (5 bases). Germline CDR1 and CDR2: SEHNR and FQNEAQ (reference sequence). V dropped 5 bases and J dropped 0 bases, with 10 bases sitting between them. This CDR3 spans 15 amino acids. In DNA form, the CDR3 reads TGTGCCAGCAGCCGGGACCTTGCAACTAATGAAAAACTGTTTTTT. The encoded protein is CASSRDLATNEKLFF.

This chain uses TRBV20-1 with TRBJ2-7; the D gene is possibly TRBD2 (5 bases). CDR1 is DFQATT, CDR2 SNEGSKA, per germline (reference sequence). V gave up 3 bases and J gave up 7 bases, with 25 bases separating them. This CDR3 contains 16 residues. CDR3 in amino acids: CSARKLVEPALGEQYF. Written as DNA, the CDR3 is TGCAGTGCTAGGAAACTAGTAGAGCCCGCCTTGGGGGAGCAGTACTTC.

The chain carries TRBV7-3 and TRBJ2-7, with 8 positions matching TRBD2. J gave up 3 bases and V 1 base, and 2 bases lay outside the gene matches. This CDR3 spans 14 amino acids. The germline gives CDR1 SGHTA, CDR2 FQGTGA. Here the CDR3 DNA reads TGTGCCAGCAGCTTAAGAGCGGGAGTCTACGAGCAGTACTTC. It codes for CASSLRAGVYEQYF.

The gene calls are TRBV5-6 and TRBJ2-3, with D perhaps matching TRBD1 or TRBD2 (5 bases each). Per germline, CDR1 SGHDT and CDR2 YYEEEE. This CDR3 region has 15 residues. Trimming left V 3 bases short and J 4 bases short, with 15 bases between. The CDR3 here is CASSSDWGRADTQYF. As DNA, the CDR3 is TGTGCCAGCAGCTCGGACTGGGGACGGGCAGATACGCAGTATTTT.

This sequence joins TRBV20-1 and TRBJ1-6, with TRBD1 matching 9 bases. CDR3 length: 15 residues. The V segment lost 6 bases and the J segment 7 bases; nucleotides outside the gene matches: 10. Germline values: CDR1 DFQATT, CDR2 SNEGSKA (reference sequence). CDR3 region: CSALIPGQGNSPLHF. CDR3 nucleotide sequence: TGCAGTGCGCTGATTCCGGGACAGGGAAATTCACCCCTCCACTTT.

The chain couples TRBV7-3 to TRBJ2-1, with TRBD2 matching 10 bases. Germline V lookup: CDR1 SGHTA, CDR2 FQGTGA. The CDR3 sequence is 15 residues long. Trimming at V came to 2 bases and at J to 8 bases, leaving 6 bases not matched to a gene. The CDR3: CASSLSLAGLDEQFF. CDR3 nucleotides: TGTGCCAGCAGCTTATCACTAGCGGGACTCGATGAGCAGTTCTTC. Based on the CDR3 plus reference TRBV7-3 and TRBJ2-1, the full variable domain is GAGVSQTPSNKVTEKGKYVELRCDPISGHTALYWYRQSLGQGPEFLIYFQGTGAADDSGLPNDRFFAVRPEGSVSTLKIQRTERGDSAVYLCASSLSLAGLDEQFFGPGTRLTVL.

The chain has TRBV20-1 and TRBJ1-2; D remains ambiguous. Trimming removed 3 bases from V and 0 bases from J, with 8 bases in between. The CDR3 extends over 13 amino acids. Looked up from germline, CDR1 is DFQATT and CDR2 is SNEGSKA (reference sequence). This chain's CDR3 is CSASLGTNYGYTF. The DNA of the CDR3 is TGCAGTGCTAGTTTGGGGACTAACTATGGCTACACCTTC.

The CDR3 spells CSVQDRKNTEAFF. The CDR3 nucleotides read TGCAGCGTCCAGGACAGGAAGAACACTGAAGCTTTCTTT. The V gene is TRBV29-1, the J gene TRBJ1-1; 7 bases align to TRBD1. The CDR3 covers 13 residues. With 6 bases clipped from V and 1 base from J, the junction kept 5 bases outside the gene matches. Looked up from germline, CDR1 is SQVTM and CDR2 is ANQGSEA. Filled out from reference TRBV29-1 and TRBJ1-1, the complete variable domain reads SAVISQKPSRDICQRGTSLTIQCQVDSQVTMMFWYRQQPGQSLTLIATANQGSEATYESGFVIDKFPISRPNLTFSTLTVSNMSPEDSSIYLCSVQDRKNTEAFFGQGTRLTVV.

The rearrangement links TRBV3-1 to TRBJ2-7; 8 bases fit TRBD2. This CDR3 is built from 14 residues. Germline lookup yields CDR1 LGHDT and CDR2 YNNKEL (reference sequence). With 5 bases clipped from V and 6 bases from J, the junction kept 9 bases outside the gene matches. The CDR3 sequence is CASSSKGLVAEQYF. The CDR3 DNA follows: TGTGCCAGCAGCAGCAAGGGACTAGTAGCCGAGCAGTACTTC.

The chain employs TRBV20-1 and TRBJ2-1, with D possibly called TRBD1 or TRBD2 (6 bases each). The germline V gene encodes CDR1 DFQATT and CDR2 SNEGSKA (reference sequence). The CDR3 length is 15 residues. Trimming shortened V by 2 bases and J by 4 bases, and 15 bases separated the two germline ends. The CDR3 DNA reads as TGCAGTGCTAGATTTACGGGGGCCTTGTACAATGAGCAGTTCTTC. It codes for CSARFTGALYNEQFF.

The sample holds a few counts of this clonotype. This chain connects TRBV29-1 to TRBJ1-2, with no clear D. Trimming took 3 bases from V and 1 from J, leaving 3 bases between them. The germline V gene encodes CDR1 SQVTM and CDR2 ANQGSEA. The CDR3 extends over 11 amino acids. Here the CDR3 reads CSVEVNYGYTF. CDR3 bases: TGCAGCGTTGAGGTTAACTATGGCTACACCTTC.

The J gene is TRBJ1-1, the V gene TRBV29-1; D is perhaps TRBD1 (5 bases). The germline V and J ends were trimmed by 1 base and 4 bases, with 7 bases remaining between them. The length of the CDR3 is 12 residues. The germline gives CDR1 SQVTM, CDR2 ANQGSEA. The DNA of the CDR3 is TGCAGCGTTGAAGGGGGACCCACTGAAGCTTTCTTT. Translated: CSVEGGPTEAFF.

As DNA, the CDR3 is TGTGCCACCAGTGATACCGACAGGGGAGTCGGCTACACCTTC. It translates to CATSDTDRGVGYTF. The chain recombines TRBV24-1 with TRBJ1-2, with 8 bases fitting TRBD1. This CDR3 has 14 amino acids. J lost 8 bases, V lost 3 bases, and 7 bases had no gene match. Germline-derived CDR1 and CDR2 are KGHDR and SFDVKD.

J is TRBJ2-3 and V is TRBV15; possibly TRBD1 for D (6 bases). This CDR3 spans 15 amino acids. Germline values: CDR1 LNHNV, CDR2 YYDKDF (reference sequence). V was shortened by 0 bases and J by 2 bases, with 9 bases between the two germline ends. The CDR3 reads CATSRETGFTDTQYF. The CDR3 coding sequence is TGTGCCACCAGCAGAGAAACAGGGTTCACAGATACGCAGTATTTT.

This clonotype is a singleton in its sample. The chain couples TRBV5-1 to TRBJ2-3; D is uncertain. Germline CDR1 and CDR2: SGHRS and YFSETQ. Trimming took 3 bases from V and 5 from J, leaving 10 bases between them. The CDR3 loop spans 13 amino acids. The CDR3 DNA reads TGCGCCAGCAGCTCCCTTGCGGAAGATACGCAGTATTTT. Translation: CASSSLAEDTQYF.

The rearrangement uses TRBV27 and TRBJ2-7, with a tentative D call TRBD2 (5 bases). Germline CDR1 is MNHEY and CDR2 is SMNVEV (reference sequence). V lost 3 bases and J lost 5, with 14 bases in between. CDR3 length equals 14 residues. CDR3 nucleotide sequence: TGTGCCAGCAGTTTCCGGGCGGGTAGGAACGAGCAGTACTTC. Its translation: CASSFRAGRNEQYF.

This chain joins TRBV20-1 and TRBJ1-2, with 7 positions matching TRBD1. CDR3 length: 11 amino acids. Trimming cost V 6 bases and J 8 bases; bases outside gene matches: 6. Germline V gene lookup returns CDR1 DFQATT and CDR2 SNEGSKA (reference sequence). CDR3 amino acids: CSARTGQGYTF. DNA for the CDR3: TGCAGTGCCCGGACAGGCCAGGGCTACACCTTC.

The chain has TRBV9 and TRBJ2-1; 9 bases are a match to TRBD2. Germline CDR1 is SGDLS and CDR2 is YYNGEE. The CDR3 is made up of 16 amino acids. Unmatched junction bases numbered 6, after V lost 0 bases and J lost 5 bases. The CDR3 is CASSVVAGGADNEQFF. The CDR3 region has the DNA TGTGCCAGCAGCGTAGTTGCGGGAGGGGCCGACAATGAGCAGTTCTTC. Full variable domain (missing parts from reference TRBV9 and TRBJ2-1): DSGVTQTPKHLITATGQRVTLRCSPRSGDLSVYWYQQSLDQGLQFLIQYYNGEERAKGNILERFSAQQFPDLHSELNLSSLELGDSALYFCASSVVAGGADNEQFFGPGTRLTVL.

The gene calls are TRBV29-1 and TRBJ2-7; no definite D call. CDR3 length: 12 residues. CDR1 is SQVTM and CDR2 is ANQGSEA in the germline V gene. Trimming removed 5 bases at V and 6 bases at J, with 14 bases between. The CDR3 sequence is CSVPPSRSEQYF. The CDR3 DNA reads as TGCAGCGTTCCCCCTTCGCGAAGCGAGCAGTACTTC.

The chain links TRBV5-1 to TRBJ2-5, with D uncertain. Germline-derived CDR1 and CDR2 are SGHRS and YFSETQ. The ends were cut back, 4 bases at V and 1 base at J, with 14 bases in the middle. This CDR3 contains 15 residues. Here the CDR3 DNA reads TGCGCCAGCAGCAGTCATGGGCCTACCCAAGAGACCCAGTACTTC. It yields the protein CASSSHGPTQETQYF. Variable domain in full (rest from reference TRBV5-1 and TRBJ2-5): KAGVTQTPRYLIKTRGQQVTLSCSPISGHRSVSWYQQTPGQGLQFLFEYFSETQRNKGNFPGRFSGRQFSNSRSEMNVSTLELGDSALYLCASSSHGPTQETQYFGPGTRLLVL.

The chain employs TRBV7-9 and TRBJ1-2; tentatively, D is TRBD1 (6 bases). This CDR3 comprises 15 residues. The germline CDR1 and CDR2 sequences are SEHNR and FQNEAQ (reference sequence). V gave up 5 bases and J gave up 2 bases, with 15 bases separating them. The CDR3 spells CASSRGLGQNYGYTF. CDR3 sequence (DNA): TGTGCCAGCAGCCGCGGACTCGGACAGAACTATGGCTACACCTTC. Full variable domain (remainder filled in from reference TRBV7-9 and TRBJ1-2): DTGVSQNPRHKITKRGQNVTFRCDPISEHNRLYWYRQTLGQGPEFLTYFQNEAQLEKSRLLSDRFSAERPKGSFSTLEIQRTEQGDSAMYLCASSRGLGQNYGYTFGSGTRLTVV.